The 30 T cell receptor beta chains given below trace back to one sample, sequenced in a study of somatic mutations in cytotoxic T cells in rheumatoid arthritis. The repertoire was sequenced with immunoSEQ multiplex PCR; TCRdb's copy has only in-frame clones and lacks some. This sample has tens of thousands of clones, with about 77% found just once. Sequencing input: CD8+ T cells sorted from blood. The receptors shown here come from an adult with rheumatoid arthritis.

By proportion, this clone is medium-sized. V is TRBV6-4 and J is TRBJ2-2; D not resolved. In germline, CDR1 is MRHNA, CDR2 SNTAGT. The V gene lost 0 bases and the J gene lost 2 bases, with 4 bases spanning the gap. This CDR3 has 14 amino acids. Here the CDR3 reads CASSDSTNTGELFF. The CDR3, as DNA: TGTGCCAGCAGTGACTCGACTAACACCGGGGAGCTGTTTTTT.

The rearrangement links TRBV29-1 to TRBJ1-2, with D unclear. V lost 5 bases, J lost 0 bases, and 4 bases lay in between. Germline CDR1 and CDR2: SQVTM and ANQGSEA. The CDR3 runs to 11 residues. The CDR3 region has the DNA TGCAGCGTTCGGACTAACTATGGCTACACCTTC. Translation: CSVRTNYGYTF.

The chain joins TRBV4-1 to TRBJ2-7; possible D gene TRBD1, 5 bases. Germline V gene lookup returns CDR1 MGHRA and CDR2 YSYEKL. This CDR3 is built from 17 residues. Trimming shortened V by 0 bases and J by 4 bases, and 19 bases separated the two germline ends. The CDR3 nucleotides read TGCGCCAGCAGCCAAGAACCCCCCGGACATTTCCTATACGAGCAGTACTTC. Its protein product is CASSQEPPGHFLYEQYF.

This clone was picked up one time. The CDR3 DNA follows: TGCAGCGTTGAGAGCGACAGGAGGCCAAACTACGAGCAGTACTTC. Translated: CSVESDRRPNYEQYF. J is TRBJ2-7 and V is TRBV29-1; tentatively, D is TRBD1 (6 bases). CDR3 length equals 15 residues. The germline V gene has CDR1 SQVTM and CDR2 ANQGSEA. V lost 3 bases and J lost 3, with 18 bases in between.

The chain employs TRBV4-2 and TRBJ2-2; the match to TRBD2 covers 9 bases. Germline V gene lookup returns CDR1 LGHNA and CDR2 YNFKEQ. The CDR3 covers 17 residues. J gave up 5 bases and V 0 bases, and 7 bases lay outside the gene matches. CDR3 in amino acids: CASSQERDSGGTGELFF. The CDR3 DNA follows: TGTGCCAGCAGCCAAGAGAGGGATAGCGGGGGTACCGGGGAGCTGTTTTTT.

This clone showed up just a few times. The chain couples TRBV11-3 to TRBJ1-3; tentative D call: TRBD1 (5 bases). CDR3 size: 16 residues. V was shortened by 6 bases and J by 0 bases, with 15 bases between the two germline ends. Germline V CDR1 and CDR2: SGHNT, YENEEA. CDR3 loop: CASRLEGLTSGNTIYF. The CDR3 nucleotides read TGTGCCAGCAGACTGGAGGGACTGACCTCTGGAAACACCATATATTTT.

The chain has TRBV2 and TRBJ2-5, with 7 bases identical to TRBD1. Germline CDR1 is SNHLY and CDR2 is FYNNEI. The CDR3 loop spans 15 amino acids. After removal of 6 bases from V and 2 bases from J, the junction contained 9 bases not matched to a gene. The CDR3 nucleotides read TGTGCCAGCAGGGTCGGGACAGCGATGCAAGAGACCCAGTACTTC. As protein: CASRVGTAMQETQYF.

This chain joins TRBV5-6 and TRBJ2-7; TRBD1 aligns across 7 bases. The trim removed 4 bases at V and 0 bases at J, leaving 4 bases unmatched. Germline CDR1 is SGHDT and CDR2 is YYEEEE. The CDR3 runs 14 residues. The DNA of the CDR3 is TGTGCCAGCAGCCGCCGGGACAGCTCCTACGAGCAGTACTTC. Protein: CASSRRDSSYEQYF. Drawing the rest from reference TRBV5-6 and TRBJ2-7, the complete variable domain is DAGVTQSPTHLIKTRGQQVTLRCSPKSGHDTVSWYQQALGQGPQFIFQYYEEEERQRGNFPDRFSGHQFPNYSSELNVNALLLGDSALYLCASSRRDSSYEQYFGPGTRLTVT.

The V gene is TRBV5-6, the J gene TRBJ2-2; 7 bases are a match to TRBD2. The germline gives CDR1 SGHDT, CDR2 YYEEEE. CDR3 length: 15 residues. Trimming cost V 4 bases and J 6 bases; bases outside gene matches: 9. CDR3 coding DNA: TGTGCCAGCAGCATCAGTGGACTAGGGTCCGGGGAGCTGTTTTTT. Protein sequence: CASSISGLGSGELFF.

CDR3 residues: CASSLASQETQYF. In DNA form, the CDR3 reads TGTGCCAGCAGCTTAGCCTCCCAAGAGACCCAGTACTTC. The chain has TRBV7-9 and TRBJ2-5; D gene unclear. The length of the CDR3 is 13 residues. Germline loops: CDR1 SEHNR, CDR2 FQNEAQ (reference sequence). V was pared by 0 bases and J by 1 base, with 3 bases between.

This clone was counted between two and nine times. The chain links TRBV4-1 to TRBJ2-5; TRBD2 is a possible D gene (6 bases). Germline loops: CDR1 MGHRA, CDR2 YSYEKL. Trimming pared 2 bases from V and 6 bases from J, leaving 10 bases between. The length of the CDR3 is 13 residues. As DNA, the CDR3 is TGCGCCAGCAGCCAACAGGGCGGGAAGACCCAGTACTTC. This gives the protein CASSQQGGKTQYF.

The chain's CDR3 is CASSQEISASGGLYNEQFF. The CDR3 DNA follows: TGCGCCAGCAGCCAAGAGATAAGTGCTAGCGGGGGACTCTACAATGAGCAGTTCTTC. This chain links TRBV4-3 with TRBJ2-1; 10 positions match TRBD2. V trimming: 0 bases; J trimming: 3 bases; junction bases outside the gene matches: 11. The CDR3 extends over 19 amino acids. Per germline, CDR1 LGHNA and CDR2 YSLEER.

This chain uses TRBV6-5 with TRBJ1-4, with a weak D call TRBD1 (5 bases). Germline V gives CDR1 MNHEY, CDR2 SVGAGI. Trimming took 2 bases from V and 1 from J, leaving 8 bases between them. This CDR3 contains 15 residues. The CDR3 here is CASSYGTGTNEKLFF. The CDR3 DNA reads TGTGCCAGCAGTTACGGCACAGGAACTAATGAAAAACTGTTTTTT.

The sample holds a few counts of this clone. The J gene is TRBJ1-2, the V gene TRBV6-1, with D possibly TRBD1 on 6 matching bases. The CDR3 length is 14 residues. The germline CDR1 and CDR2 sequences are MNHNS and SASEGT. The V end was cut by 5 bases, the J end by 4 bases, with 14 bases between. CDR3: CASSSGTRTYGYTF. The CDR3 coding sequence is TGTGCCAGCAGTTCCGGGACACGGACCTATGGCTACACCTTC.

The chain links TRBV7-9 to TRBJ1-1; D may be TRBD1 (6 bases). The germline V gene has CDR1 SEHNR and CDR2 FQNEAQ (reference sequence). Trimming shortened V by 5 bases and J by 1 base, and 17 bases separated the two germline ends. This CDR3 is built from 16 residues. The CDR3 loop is CASSPGIGGRNTEAFF. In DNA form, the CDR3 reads TGTGCCAGCAGCCCAGGCATAGGGGGTCGGAACACTGAAGCTTTCTTT.

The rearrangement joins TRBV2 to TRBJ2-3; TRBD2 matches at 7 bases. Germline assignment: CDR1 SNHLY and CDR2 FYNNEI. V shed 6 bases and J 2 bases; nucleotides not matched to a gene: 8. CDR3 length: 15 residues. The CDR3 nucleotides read TGTGCCAGCAGGGGGGGGATGAGATACACAGATACGCAGTATTTT. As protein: CASRGGMRYTDTQYF.

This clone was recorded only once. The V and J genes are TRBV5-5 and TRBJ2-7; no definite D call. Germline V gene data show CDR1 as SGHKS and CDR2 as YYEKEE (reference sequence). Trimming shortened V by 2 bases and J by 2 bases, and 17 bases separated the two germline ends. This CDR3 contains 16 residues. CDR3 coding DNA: TGTGCCAGCAGCTTTTATATGGCAGGCAACACCTACGAGCAGTACTTC. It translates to CASSFYMAGNTYEQYF.

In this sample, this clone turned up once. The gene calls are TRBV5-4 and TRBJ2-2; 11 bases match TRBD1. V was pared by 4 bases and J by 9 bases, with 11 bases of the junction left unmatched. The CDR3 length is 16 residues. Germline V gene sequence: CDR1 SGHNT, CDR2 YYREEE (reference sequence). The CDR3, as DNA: TGTGCCAGCAGCGTGGGACAGGGGGAGGCGAAAAGGGAGCTGTTTTTT. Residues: CASSVGQGEAKRELFF.

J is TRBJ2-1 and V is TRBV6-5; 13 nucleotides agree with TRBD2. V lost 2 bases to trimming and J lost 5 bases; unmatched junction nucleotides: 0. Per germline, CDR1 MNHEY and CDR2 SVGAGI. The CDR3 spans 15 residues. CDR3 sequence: CASSYGLAGDNEQFF. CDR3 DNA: TGTGCCAGCAGTTACGGACTAGCGGGGGACAATGAGCAGTTCTTC.

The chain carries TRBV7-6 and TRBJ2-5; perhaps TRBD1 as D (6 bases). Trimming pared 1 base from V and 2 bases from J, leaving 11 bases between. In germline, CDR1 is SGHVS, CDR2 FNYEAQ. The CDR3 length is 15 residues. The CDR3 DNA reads TGTGCCAGCAGCTTAGTCCGCAGGGGACAAGAGACCCAGTACTTC. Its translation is CASSLVRRGQETQYF. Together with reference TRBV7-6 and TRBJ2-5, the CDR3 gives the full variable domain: GAGVSQSPRYKVTKRGQDVALRCDPISGHVSLYWYRQALGQGPEFLTYFNYEAQQDKSGLPNDRFSAERPEGSISTLTIQRTEQRDSAMYRCASSLVRRGQETQYFGPGTRLLVL.

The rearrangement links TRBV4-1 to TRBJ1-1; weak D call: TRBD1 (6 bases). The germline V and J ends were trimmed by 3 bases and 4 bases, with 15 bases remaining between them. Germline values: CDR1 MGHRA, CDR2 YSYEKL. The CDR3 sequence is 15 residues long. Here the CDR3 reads CASSHPDRLSTEAFF. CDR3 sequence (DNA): TGCGCCAGCAGCCACCCAGACAGGTTGAGCACTGAAGCTTTCTTT.

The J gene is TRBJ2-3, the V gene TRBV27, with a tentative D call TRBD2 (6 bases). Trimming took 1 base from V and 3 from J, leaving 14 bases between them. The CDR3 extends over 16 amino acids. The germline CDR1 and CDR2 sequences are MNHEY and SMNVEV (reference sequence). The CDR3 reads CASSLLGFGGTDTQYF. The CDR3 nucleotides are TGTGCCAGCAGTTTATTGGGGTTTGGAGGGACAGATACGCAGTATTTT.

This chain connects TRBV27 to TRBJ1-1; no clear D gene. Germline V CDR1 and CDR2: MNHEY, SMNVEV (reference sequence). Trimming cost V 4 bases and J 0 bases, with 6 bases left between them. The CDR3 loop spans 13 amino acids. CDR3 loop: CASSSGLNTEAFF. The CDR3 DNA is TGTGCCAGCAGTTCTGGCTTGAACACTGAAGCTTTCTTT.

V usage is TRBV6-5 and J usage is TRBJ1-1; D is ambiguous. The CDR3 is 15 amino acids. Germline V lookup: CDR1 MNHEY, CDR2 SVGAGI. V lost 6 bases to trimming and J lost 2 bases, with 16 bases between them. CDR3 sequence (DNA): TGTGCCAGCAGAGACGTGGAGGCGTTTAACACTGAAGCTTTCTTT. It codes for CASRDVEAFNTEAFF.

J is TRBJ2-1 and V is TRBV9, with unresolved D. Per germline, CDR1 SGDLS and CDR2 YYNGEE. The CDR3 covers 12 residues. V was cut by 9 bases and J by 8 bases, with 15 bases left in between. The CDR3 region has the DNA TGTGCCACCGGACGTGAGGACGATGAGCAGTTCTTC. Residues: CATGREDDEQFF.

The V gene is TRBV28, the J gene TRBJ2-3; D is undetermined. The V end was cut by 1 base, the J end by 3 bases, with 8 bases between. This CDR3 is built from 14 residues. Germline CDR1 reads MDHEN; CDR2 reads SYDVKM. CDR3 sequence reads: CASSLYGVTDTQYF. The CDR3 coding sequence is TGTGCCAGCAGTTTATACGGCGTTACAGATACGCAGTATTTT.

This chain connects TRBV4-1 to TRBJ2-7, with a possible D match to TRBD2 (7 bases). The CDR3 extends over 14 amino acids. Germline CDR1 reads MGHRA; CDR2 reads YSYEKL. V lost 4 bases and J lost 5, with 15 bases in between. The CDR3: CASSLQRGGDEQYF. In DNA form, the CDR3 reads TGCGCCAGCAGCCTTCAGAGGGGGGGGGACGAGCAGTACTTC.

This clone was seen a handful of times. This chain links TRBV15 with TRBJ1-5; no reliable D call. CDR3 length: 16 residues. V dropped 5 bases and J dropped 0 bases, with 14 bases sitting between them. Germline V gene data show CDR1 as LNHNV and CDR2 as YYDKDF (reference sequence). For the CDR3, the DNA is TGTGCCACCAGCCCTTCCGAGAGCTATAGCAATCAGCCCCAGCATTTT. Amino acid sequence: CATSPSESYSNQPQHF.

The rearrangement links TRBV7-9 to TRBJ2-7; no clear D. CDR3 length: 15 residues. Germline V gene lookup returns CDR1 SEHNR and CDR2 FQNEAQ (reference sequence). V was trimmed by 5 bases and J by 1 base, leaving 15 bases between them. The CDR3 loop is CASSPLDRSSYEQYF. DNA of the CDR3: TGTGCCAGCAGCCCTCTTGACCGAAGTTCCTACGAGCAGTACTTC.

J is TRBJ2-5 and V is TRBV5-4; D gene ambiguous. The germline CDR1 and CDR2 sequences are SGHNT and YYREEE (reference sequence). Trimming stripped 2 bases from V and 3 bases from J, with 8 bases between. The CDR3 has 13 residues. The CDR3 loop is CASSFGVEETQYF. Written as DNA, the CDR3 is TGTGCCAGCAGCTTTGGGGTTGAAGAGACCCAGTACTTC.